This T cell receptor beta chain was sequenced during a study of glioma-infiltrating T cells. Background on the study: Glioblastomas were WHO grade IV, sampled at first diagnosis; low-grade were grade II. Target coverage was about 4- to 10-fold for approximately 1 million blood T cells. General study points: Gliomas, especially low-grade, showed above-expected tissue-blood divergence; non-neoplastic patients showed below.

Using RNA template, CDR3s of TCR alpha and beta were amplified with iRepertoire arm-PCR. Tissue mRNA or PBMC total RNA, roughly 90-450 ng, went into one-step reverse transcription and amplification. TCRdb called the multiplex PCR reads again in MiXCR, with one record for every CDR3 protein. The sample includes about 410,000 distinct CDR3 sequences, more than 35% of them seen just once. The V segment lost 6 bases and the J segment 2 bases; nucleotides outside the gene matches: 10. Germline CDR1 is MNHNS and CDR2 is SASEGT. The CDR3 loop spans 17 amino acids. There are a few counts of this clonotype. What it binds is not known.

The TCR sequence derives from a human donor with low-grade glioma or glioblastoma, undergoing nonglioma brain surgery, or in good health (not recorded which). The V call is TRBV6-1, the J call TRBJ2-6; 7 nucleotides line up with TRBD2. The sample was glioma tissue, nonneoplastic brain tissue, or PBMCs (not recorded which). The CDR3 loop reads CASSHSGSLAGANVLTF. In nucleotides, the CDR3 is TGTGCCAGCAGCCATAGCGGGTCCTTAGCTGGGGCCAACGTCCTGACTTTC.